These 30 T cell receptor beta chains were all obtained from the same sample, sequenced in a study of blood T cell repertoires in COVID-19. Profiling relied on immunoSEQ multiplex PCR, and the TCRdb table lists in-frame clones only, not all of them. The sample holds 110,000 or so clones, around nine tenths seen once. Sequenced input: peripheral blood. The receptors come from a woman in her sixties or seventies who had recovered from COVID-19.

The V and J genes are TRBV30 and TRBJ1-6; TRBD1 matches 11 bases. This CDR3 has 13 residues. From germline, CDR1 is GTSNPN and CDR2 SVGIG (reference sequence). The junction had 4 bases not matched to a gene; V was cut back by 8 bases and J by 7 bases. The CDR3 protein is CATDRGQNSPLHF. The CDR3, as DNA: TGTGCCACGGACAGGGGGCAGAATTCACCCCTCCACTTT.

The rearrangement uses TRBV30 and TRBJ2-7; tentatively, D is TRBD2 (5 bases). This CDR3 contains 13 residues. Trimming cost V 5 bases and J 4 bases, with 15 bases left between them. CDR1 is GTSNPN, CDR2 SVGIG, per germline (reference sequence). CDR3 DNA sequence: TGTGCCTGGGGACTCGGGAACGGTTACGAGCAGTACTTC. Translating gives CAWGLGNGYEQYF.

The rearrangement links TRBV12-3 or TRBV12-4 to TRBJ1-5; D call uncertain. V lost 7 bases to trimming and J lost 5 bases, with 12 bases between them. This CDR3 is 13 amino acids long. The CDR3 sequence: CASTLTRDQPQHF. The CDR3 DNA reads TGTGCCAGCACCCTGACTCGGGATCAGCCCCAGCATTTT.

This chain's CDR3 is CASRLQGGAYEQYF. The DNA for the CDR3 is TGTGCCAGCAGACTCCAGGGGGGAGCCTACGAGCAGTACTTC. The chain couples TRBV5-4 to TRBJ2-7; TRBD1 is a possible D gene (7 bases). Germline values: CDR1 SGHNT, CDR2 YYREEE (reference sequence). Trimming took 5 bases from V and 2 from J, leaving 14 bases between them. This CDR3 region has 14 residues.

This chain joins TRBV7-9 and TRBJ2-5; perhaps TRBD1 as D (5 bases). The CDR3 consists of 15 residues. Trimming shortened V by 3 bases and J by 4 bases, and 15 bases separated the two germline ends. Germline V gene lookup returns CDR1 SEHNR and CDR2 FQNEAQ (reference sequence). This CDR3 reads CASSLGNQGGETQYF. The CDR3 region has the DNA TGTGCCAGCAGCTTGGGCAATCAGGGCGGAGAGACCCAGTACTTC.

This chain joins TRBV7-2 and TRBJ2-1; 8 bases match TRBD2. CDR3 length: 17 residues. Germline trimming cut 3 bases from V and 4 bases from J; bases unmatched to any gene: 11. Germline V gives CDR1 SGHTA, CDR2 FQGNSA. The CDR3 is CASSFSRGGGRYNEQFF. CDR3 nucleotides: TGTGCCAGCAGCTTCTCTCGTGGCGGGGGGCGGTACAATGAGCAGTTCTTC.

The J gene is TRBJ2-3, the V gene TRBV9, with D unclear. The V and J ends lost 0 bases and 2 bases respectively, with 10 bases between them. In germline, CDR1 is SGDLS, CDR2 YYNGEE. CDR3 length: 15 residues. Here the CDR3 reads CASSVVPGYTDTQYF. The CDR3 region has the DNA TGTGCCAGCAGCGTAGTCCCAGGTTACACAGATACGCAGTATTTT.

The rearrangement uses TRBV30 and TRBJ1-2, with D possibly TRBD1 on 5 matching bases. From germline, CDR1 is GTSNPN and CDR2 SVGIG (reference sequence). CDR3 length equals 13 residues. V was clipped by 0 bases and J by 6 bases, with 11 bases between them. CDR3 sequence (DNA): TGTGCCTGGAGTGTAGGGGCAGAGAATGGCTACACCTTC. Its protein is CAWSVGAENGYTF.

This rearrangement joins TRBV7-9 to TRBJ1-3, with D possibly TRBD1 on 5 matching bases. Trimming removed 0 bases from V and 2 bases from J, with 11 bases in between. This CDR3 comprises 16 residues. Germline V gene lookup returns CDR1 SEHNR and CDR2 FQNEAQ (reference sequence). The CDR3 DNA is TGTGCCAGCAGCTTAGCGCAGGGTATAGCTGGAAACACCATATATTTT. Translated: CASSLAQGIAGNTIYF. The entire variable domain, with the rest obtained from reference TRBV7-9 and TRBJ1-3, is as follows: DTGVSQNPRHKITKRGQNVTFRCDPISEHNRLYWYRQTLGQGPEFLTYFQNEAQLEKSRLLSDRFSAERPKGSFSTLEIQRTEQGDSAMYLCASSLAQGIAGNTIYFGEGSWLTVV.

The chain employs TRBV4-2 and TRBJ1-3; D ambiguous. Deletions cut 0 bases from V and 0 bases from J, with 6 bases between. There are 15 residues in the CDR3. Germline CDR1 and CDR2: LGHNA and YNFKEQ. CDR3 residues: CASSQDRVSGNTIYF. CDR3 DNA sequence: TGTGCCAGCAGCCAAGATCGCGTCTCTGGAAACACCATATATTTT.

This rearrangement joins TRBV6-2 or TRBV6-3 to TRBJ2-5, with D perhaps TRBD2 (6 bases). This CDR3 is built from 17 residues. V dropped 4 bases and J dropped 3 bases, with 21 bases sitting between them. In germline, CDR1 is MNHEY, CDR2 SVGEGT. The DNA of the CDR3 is TGTGCCAGCAGTTTTCCCCTTGGATCGGAGGGGAAAGAGACCCAGTACTTC. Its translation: CASSFPLGSEGKETQYF.

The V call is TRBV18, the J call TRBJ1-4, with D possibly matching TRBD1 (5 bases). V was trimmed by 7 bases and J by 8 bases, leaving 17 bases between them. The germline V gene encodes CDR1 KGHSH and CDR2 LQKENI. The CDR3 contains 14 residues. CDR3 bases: TGTGCCAGCTTCACGTGGGGCGCGGAGGAAAAACTGTTTTTT. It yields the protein CASFTWGAEEKLFF.

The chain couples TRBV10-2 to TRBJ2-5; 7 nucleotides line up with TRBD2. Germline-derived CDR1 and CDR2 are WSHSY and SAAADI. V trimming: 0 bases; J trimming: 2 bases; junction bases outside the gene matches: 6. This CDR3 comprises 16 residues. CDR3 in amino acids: CASSESLAGEQETQYF. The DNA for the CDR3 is TGCGCCAGCAGTGAGTCGCTTGCGGGAGAGCAAGAGACCCAGTACTTC.

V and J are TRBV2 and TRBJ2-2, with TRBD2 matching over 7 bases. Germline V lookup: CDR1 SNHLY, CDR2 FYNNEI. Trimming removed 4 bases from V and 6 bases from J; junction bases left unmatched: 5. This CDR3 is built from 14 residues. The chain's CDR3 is CASSGASGPGELFF. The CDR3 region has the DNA TGTGCCAGCAGTGGCGCTAGCGGTCCCGGGGAGCTGTTTTTT.

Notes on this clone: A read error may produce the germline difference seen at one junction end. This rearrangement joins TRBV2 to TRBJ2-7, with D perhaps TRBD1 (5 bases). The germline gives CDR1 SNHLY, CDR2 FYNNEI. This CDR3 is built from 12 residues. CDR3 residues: CASSVGVPEADF. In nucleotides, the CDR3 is TGTGCCAGCAGTGTAGGGGTCCCGGAAGCCGACTTC.

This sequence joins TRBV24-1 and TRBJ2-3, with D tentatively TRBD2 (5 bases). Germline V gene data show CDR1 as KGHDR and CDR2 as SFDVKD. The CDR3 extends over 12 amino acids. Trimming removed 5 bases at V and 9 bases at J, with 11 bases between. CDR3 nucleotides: TGTGCCACCAGTGCCGCTTCTAGCACGCAGTATTTT. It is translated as CATSAASSTQYF.

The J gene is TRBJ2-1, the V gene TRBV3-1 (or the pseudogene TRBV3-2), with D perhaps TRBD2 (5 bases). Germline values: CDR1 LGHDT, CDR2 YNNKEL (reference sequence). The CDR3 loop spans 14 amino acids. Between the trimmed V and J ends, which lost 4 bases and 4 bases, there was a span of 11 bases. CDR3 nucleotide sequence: TGTGCCAGCAGCCCGGACTCTAGATACAATGAGCAGTTCTTC. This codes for CASSPDSRYNEQFF.

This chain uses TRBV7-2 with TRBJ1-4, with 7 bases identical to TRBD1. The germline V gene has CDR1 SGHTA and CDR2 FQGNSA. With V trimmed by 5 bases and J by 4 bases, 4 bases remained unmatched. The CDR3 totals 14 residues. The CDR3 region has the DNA TGTGCCAGCAGCGTACAGGGGCTTAATGAAAAACTGTTTTTT. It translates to CASSVQGLNEKLFF.

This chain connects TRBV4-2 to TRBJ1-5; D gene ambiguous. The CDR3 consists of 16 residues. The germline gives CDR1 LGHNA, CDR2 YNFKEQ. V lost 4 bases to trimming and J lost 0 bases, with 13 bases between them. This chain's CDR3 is CASSPRLGSSNQPQHF. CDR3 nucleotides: TGTGCCAGCAGCCCCCGGCTGGGGAGTAGCAATCAGCCCCAGCATTTT.

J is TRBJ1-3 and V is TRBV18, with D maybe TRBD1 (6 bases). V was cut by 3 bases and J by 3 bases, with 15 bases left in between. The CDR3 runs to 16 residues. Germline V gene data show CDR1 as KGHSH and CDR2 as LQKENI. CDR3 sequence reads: CASSPTGGGIGNTIYF. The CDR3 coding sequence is TGTGCCAGCTCACCCACCGGCGGGGGCATTGGAAACACCATATATTTT. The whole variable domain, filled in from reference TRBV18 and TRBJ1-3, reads NAGVMQNPRHLVRRRGQEARLRCSPMKGHSHVYWYRQLPEEGLKFMVYLQKENIIDESGMPKERFSAEFPKEGPSILRIQQVVRGDSAAYFCASSPTGGGIGNTIYFGEGSWLTVV.

DNA of the CDR3: TGTGCCTGGAGTGTAGGACAGCGCGCAGATACGCAGTATTTT. Translated: CAWSVGQRADTQYF. V is TRBV30 and J is TRBJ2-3, with a tentative D call TRBD1 (6 bases). CDR3 length equals 14 residues. Germline V gives CDR1 GTSNPN, CDR2 SVGIG (reference sequence). Trimming shortened V by 0 bases and J by 4 bases, and 11 bases separated the two germline ends.

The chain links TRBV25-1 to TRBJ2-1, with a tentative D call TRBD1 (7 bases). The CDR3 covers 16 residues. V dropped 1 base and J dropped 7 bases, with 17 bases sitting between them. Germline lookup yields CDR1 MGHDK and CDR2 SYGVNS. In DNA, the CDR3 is TGTGCCAGCAGTGAATTGGGAGGACAGGTGAGAAATGAGCAGTTCTTC. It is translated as CASSELGGQVRNEQFF.

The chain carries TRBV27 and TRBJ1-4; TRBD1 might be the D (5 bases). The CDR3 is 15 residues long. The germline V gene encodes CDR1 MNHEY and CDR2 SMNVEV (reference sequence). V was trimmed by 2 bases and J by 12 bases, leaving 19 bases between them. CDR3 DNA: TGTGCCAGCAGTTTAGAAAGGGGCCCCCTGAATGAACTGTTTTTT. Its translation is CASSLERGPLNELFF.

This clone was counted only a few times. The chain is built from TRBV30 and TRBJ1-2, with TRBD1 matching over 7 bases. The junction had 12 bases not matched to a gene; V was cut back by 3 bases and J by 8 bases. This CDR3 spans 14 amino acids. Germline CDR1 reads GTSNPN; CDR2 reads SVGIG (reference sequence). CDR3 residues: CAWSRTGYLKGYTF. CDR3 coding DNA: TGTGCCTGGAGCCGGACAGGCTATCTTAAGGGCTACACCTTC.

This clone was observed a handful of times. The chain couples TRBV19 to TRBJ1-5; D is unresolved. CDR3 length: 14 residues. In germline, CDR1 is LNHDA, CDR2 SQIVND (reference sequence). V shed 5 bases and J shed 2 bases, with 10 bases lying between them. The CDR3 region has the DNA TGTGCCAGTAGTTGGACTGGGGGCAATCAGCCCCAGCATTTT. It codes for CASSWTGGNQPQHF.

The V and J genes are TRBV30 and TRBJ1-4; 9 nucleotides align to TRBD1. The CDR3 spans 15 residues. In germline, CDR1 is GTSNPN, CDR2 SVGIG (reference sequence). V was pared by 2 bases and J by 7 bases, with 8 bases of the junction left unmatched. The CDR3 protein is CAWSQITGGGEKLFF. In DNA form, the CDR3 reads TGTGCCTGGAGTCAGATCACAGGGGGCGGTGAAAAACTGTTTTTT. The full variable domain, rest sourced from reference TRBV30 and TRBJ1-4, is SQTIHQWPATLVQPVGSPLSLECTVEGTSNPNLYWYRQAAGRGLQLLFYSVGIGQISSEVPQNLSASRPQDRQFILSSKKLLLSDSGFYLCAWSQITGGGEKLFFGSGTQLSVL.

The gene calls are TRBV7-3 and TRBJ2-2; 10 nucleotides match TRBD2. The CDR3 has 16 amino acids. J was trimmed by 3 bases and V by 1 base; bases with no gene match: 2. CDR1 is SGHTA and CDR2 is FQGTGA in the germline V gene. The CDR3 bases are TGTGCCAGCAGCTTAATAGCGGGGGGTTACACCGGGGAGCTGTTTTTT. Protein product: CASSLIAGGYTGELFF.

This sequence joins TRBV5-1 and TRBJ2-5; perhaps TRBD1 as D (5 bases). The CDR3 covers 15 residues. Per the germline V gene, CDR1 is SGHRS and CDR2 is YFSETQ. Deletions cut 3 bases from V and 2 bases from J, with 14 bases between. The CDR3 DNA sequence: TGCGCCAGCAGCTCGGCAGGGTCTCGTCAAGAGACCCAGTACTTC. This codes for CASSSAGSRQETQYF.

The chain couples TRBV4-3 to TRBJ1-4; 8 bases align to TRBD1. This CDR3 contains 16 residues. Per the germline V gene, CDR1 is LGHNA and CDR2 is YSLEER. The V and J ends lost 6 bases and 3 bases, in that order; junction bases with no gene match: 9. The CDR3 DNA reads TGCGCCAGCAGAGGGGACAGGTCCTGGCCTAATGAAAAACTGTTTTTT. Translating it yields CASRGDRSWPNEKLFF.

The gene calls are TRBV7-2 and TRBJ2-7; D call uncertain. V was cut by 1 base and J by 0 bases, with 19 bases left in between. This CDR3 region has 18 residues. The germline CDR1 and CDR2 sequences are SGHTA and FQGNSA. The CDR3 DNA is TGTGCCAGCAGCTTAGAATGGGCAGTACGGCTACCCTCCTACGAGCAGTACTTC. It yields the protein CASSLEWAVRLPSYEQYF.